This TCR beta chain is drawn from a study of T-cell reconstitution after alpha-beta-depleted transplantation in children. This clonotype appeared many times. This CDR3 is built from 15 residues. Germline V gene sequence: CDR1 MDHEN, CDR2 SYDVKM. Between the trimmed V and J ends, which lost 5 bases and 7 bases, there was a span of 18 bases. Unique molecular identifiers were incorporated when the TCRbeta library was constructed. Via MiXCR, TCRdb re-called the PCR reads, giving one row per CDR3 protein. The top ten clones hold more than 2.5% of a sample with about 190,000 distinct CDR3 sequences, over 5.5% of them seen once.

The source was PBMCs from the stem cell graft donor, collected from the stem cell graft. The rearrangement uses TRBV28 and TRBJ2-4; D is uncertain. This receptor was taken from a human donor who donated a stem cell graft to a child with Wiskott-Aldrich syndrome. CDR3 protein: CASSGIPEYLNIQYF. CDR3 coding DNA: TGTGCCAGCAGTGGGATACCTGAATATTTGAACATTCAGTACTTC. Based on the CDR3 plus reference TRBV28 and TRBJ2-4, the full variable domain is DVKVTQSSRYLVKRTGEKVFLECVQDMDHENMFWYRQDPGLGLRLIYFSYDVKMKEKGDIPEGYSVSREKKERFSLILESASTNQTSMYLCASSGIPEYLNIQYFGAGTRLSVL.